Sequencing of this T cell receptor beta chain was carried out in a study of identical twins. Study-wide findings and caveats: The same donors were not followed; conclusions instead depended on cross-sectional statistical analysis. Out-of-frame beta chain sequences displayed weaker excess sharing between twins.

Turning to this clonotype: Its antigen is still unknown.

Each cDNA held unique molecular identifiers, and template switching gave it a universal primer site. Using its own MiXCR run on the 5' RACE reads, TCRdb lists one record per CDR3 protein. The table shows hundreds of thousands of distinct CDR3 sequences, with around 21% occurring only once. CDR1 and CDR2 from the germline V gene are GTSNPN and SVGIG (reference sequence). The V end was cut by 5 bases, the J end by 3 bases, with 18 bases between. The length of the CDR3 is 15 residues. These sequences were also reported in another study, on T cells expressing NK-cell markers. That source adds: Sorting in several experiments was restricted by an anti-gamma-delta TCR antibody to alpha-beta TCR T cells.

The receptor's source is a woman under 30 in good health. The V and J genes are TRBV30 and TRBJ2-3; D is unclear. What was sequenced was PBMCs. CDR3 amino acids: CAWAPSSARTDTQYF. CDR3 DNA sequence: TGTGCCTGGGCCCCGAGTTCCGCCAGGACAGATACGCAGTATTTT.